The sequence of this TCR beta chain was determined in a study of shared clonotypes between healthy human individuals. Germline CDR1 is MDHEN and CDR2 is SYDVKM. V was pared by 7 bases and J by 3 bases, with 6 bases between. The CDR3 is 12 residues long. Turning to this clone: Other nucleotide sequences in the sample specify the same CDR3.

At deep level, the assay was performed. Genomic DNA of each subset was evenly split across several immunoSEQ plates. Scientists sequenced DNA from unsorted PBMC on ten immunoSEQ deep assay plates. In the study's own analysis: Without quality scores, immunoSEQ junctional reads could not be filtered like full-length reads. Data came from immunoSEQ multiplex PCR; TCRdb stores just in-frame clones and leaves some out. D and trimming come from the DNA, and the V and J calls and clone size come from that table. The sample has 450,000 to 650,000 clones; roughly 79% are singletons. Material for sequencing was PBMCs. This TCR was sampled from a woman aged 40 to 50 in good health. Some clones in this sample may be carry-over from other donors' samples. J is TRBJ2-2 and V is TRBV28; unclear D gene. CDR3: CASTPYTGELFF. The CDR3 DNA reads as TGTGCCAGCACACCTTACACCGGGGAGCTGTTTTTT. The complete variable domain, with remaining parts taken from reference TRBV28 and TRBJ2-2, reads DVKVTQSSRYLVKRTGEKVFLECVQDMDHENMFWYRQDPGLGLRLIYFSYDVKMKEKGDIPEGYSVSREKKERFSLILESASTNQTSMYLCASTPYTGELFFGEGSRLTVL.